This TCR beta chain was observed in a study of response to subunit inactivated influenza vaccine. The CDR3 consists of 16 residues. CDR1 is LGHDT and CDR2 is YNNKEL in the germline V gene (reference sequence). V lost 0 bases and J lost 3; bases outside the gene matches: 2. TCRdb independently ran MiXCR on the RT-PCR reads; one entry per CDR3 protein. Among 250,000 to 350,000 distinct CDR3 sequences listed, approximately 20% were seen once. This clonotype has a handful of counts. The chain employs TRBV3-1 and TRBJ2-3, with 11 nucleotides matching TRBD2. The clonotype originates from a man between 45 and 75 years old who received an inactivated influenza vaccine. The starting material was PBMCs from blood, obtained 21 months after vaccination. Here the CDR3 reads CASSQDLAGGTDTQYF. DNA of the CDR3: TGTGCCAGCAGCCAAGATCTAGCGGGAGGAACAGATACGCAGTATTTT.